This T cell receptor beta chain was recorded in a study of beta chain features in type 1 diabetes. Whole-study context: The samples had 107,917,701 sorted cells examined in all. Whole-study results and caveats: Whether HLA type affects TCRB rearrangement stayed undetermined in the present work. Shortening of TCRB CDR3s, moderate but significant, appeared in all four CD4+ subsets of Type 1 diabetes patients. In the patient group, naive, central memory and Treg TCRB repertoires seemed more alike than in the healthy donor group.

Using CD45RO/CCR7/CD25/CD127/CD95/CD27, CD4+ naive, central memory, regulatory and stem cell-like memory cells were sorted. This clone was detected only a few times. Its target is not known. V lost 3 bases to trimming and J lost 7 bases, with 7 bases between them. This CDR3 contains 13 residues. Germline loops: CDR1 SNHLY, CDR2 FYNNEI. Sequenced material consisted of expressed TCRB transcripts (all of the isolated RNA was reverse transcribed). The data were produced by immunoSEQ multiplex PCR, yet TCRdb's version contains in-frame clones alone and is incomplete. The sample includes about 160,000 clones, around 8% of them seen just once.

The sequence was obtained from a woman between 18 and 30 years old with type 1 diabetes. This chain joins TRBV2 and TRBJ1-6; D gene uncertain. The sample taken for sequencing was central memory CD4+ T cells from blood. CDR3 protein: CASSDRFNSPLHF. DNA for the CDR3: TGTGCCAGCAGTGATCGGTTCAATTCACCCCTCCACTTT.